Described below is a single T cell receptor (beta chain) sequence and its context. The data stem from a study of blood T cell repertoires in COVID-19. Study in general: COVID-19 samples collected from the United States, Italy and Spain covered acute and convalescent phases.

Profiled with immunoSEQ multiplex PCR; TCRdb holds only in-frame clones, not every one. The sample lists some 85,000 clones, more than 75% seen once, with less than 20% in the top ten. V was shortened by 1 base and J by 8 bases, with 8 bases between the two germline ends. This CDR3 contains 12 residues. Sequencing was done on a sample of peripheral blood. The sequence was obtained from a woman of 80 years or more with active or convalescent COVID-19. The chain links TRBV12-3 or TRBV12-4 to TRBJ1-1; D is unclear. The CDR3 here is CASSLVGREAFF. As DNA, the CDR3 is TGTGCCAGCAGTTTAGTGGGCAGGGAAGCTTTCTTT.